This T cell receptor beta chain was sequenced for a study of brain T cells in children with intractable seizures. Study-wide results and caveats: Absence of clones before surgery may stem from lower sequencing depth. Viral specificity was inferred only from CDR3 similarity; HCMV serostatus was unknown.

Notes on this clone: Its antigen is unidentified.

Libraries were prepared by immunoSEQ multiplex PCR; TCRdb keeps only in-frame clonotypes and omits some of them. Altogether about 340,000 clones are present, about 94% being singletons, with the ten largest covering about 5.8%. Time point reported: blood from clinic visit 5 months post-surgery; TSC patient then seizure free. Patients received at least one anti-epileptic drug before surgery. V lost 3 bases and J 0 bases, leaving 11 bases between the germline ends. Germline V gene lookup returns CDR1 GTSNPN and CDR2 SVGIG (reference sequence). This CDR3 is built from 14 residues. The sample in question was peripheral blood, obtained approximately 5 months after surgery. This clonotype was sampled from a boy less than two years old with tuberous sclerosis and intractable seizures. The chain is built from TRBV30 and TRBJ1-1; D gene unclear. CDR3 DNA: TGTGCCTGGAGGCCGGAGTACATGAACACTGAAGCTTTCTTT. It specifies CAWRPEYMNTEAFF. Combining the CDR3 with reference TRBV30 and TRBJ1-1 gives the whole variable domain SQTIHQWPATLVQPVGSPLSLECTVEGTSNPNLYWYRQAAGRGLQLLFYSVGIGQISSEVPQNLSASRPQDRQFILSSKKLLLSDSGFYLCAWRPEYMNTEAFFGQGTRLTVV.